This entry lists 16 T cell receptor beta chains sequenced from one sample in a study of blood T cell repertoires in COVID-19 (dated by TCRdb to the early 2020s). The receptor library was made with the immunoSEQ multiplex PCR assay. Sourced from immuneACCESS, this table was stored by TCRdb with only in-frame sequences that have V and J called. A share of the clones is absent; for the studies checked, an unresolved V gene accounts for under half, and the remainder has no known explanation. Here the sample has more than 100,000 clones; about 76% occur a single time. 8.4% of the sample goes to the ten largest clones. Sequencing was performed on peripheral blood. The origin of the receptors is an older woman with active or convalescent COVID-19.

The rearrangement joins TRBV6-4 to TRBJ1-5; D might be TRBD1 (6 bases). This CDR3 has 13 residues. The V end was cut by 5 bases, the J end by 4 bases, with 9 bases between. Per germline, CDR1 MRHNA and CDR2 SNTAGT. CDR3 loop: CASSFGQNQPQHF. The CDR3, as DNA: TGTGCCAGCAGTTTCGGACAGAATCAGCCCCAGCATTTT.

V gene TRBV7-2 combines with J gene TRBJ1-6, with 8 nucleotides matching TRBD1. V lost 2 bases and J lost 5; bases outside the gene matches: 2. Germline CDR1 SGHTA, CDR2 FQGNSA. The CDR3 sequence is 15 residues long. DNA of the CDR3: TGTGCCAGCAGCTTATTGGACAGGGATAATTCACCCCTCCACTTT. The encoded protein is CASSLLDRDNSPLHF.

The V and J genes are TRBV7-5 and TRBJ1-4. TRBV7-5 constitutes a pseudogene. CDR3 length: 16 residues. CDR3 in DNA: TGTGTCAGAAGCTTACCCGAGGGAGGGTGGGAGAAAAAACTGTTTTTT. Protein product: CVRSLPEGGWEKKLFF.

In this sample, this clone turned up a few times. The chain joins TRBV4-1 to TRBJ2-7; no clear D. This CDR3 comprises 14 residues. CDR1 and CDR2 (germline): MGHRA, YSYEKL. V lost 0 bases to trimming and J lost 3 bases, with 9 bases between them. CDR3 in DNA: TGCGCCAGCAGCCAAGATCTGGGCTTCTACGAGCAGTACTTC. Translation gives CASSQDLGFYEQYF.

The chain couples TRBV28 to TRBJ1-5, with D uncertain. The germline CDR1 and CDR2 sequences are MDHEN and SYDVKM. V lost 3 bases and J 3 bases, leaving 9 bases between the germline ends. The CDR3 is 14 amino acids. CDR3: CASSLMSDNQPQHF. DNA of the CDR3: TGTGCCAGCAGTTTGATGTCAGACAATCAGCCCCAGCATTTT. The full variable domain, its missing parts supplied by reference TRBV28 and TRBJ1-5, is DVKVTQSSRYLVKRTGEKVFLECVQDMDHENMFWYRQDPGLGLRLIYFSYDVKMKEKGDIPEGYSVSREKKERFSLILESASTNQTSMYLCASSLMSDNQPQHFGDGTRLSIL.

The chain carries TRBV6-5 and TRBJ2-1, with D maybe TRBD2 (6 bases). The CDR3 loop spans 13 amino acids. From germline, CDR1 is MNHEY and CDR2 SVGAGI. V was cut by 4 bases and J by 4 bases, with 8 bases left in between. CDR3 sequence reads: CASSFGGYNEQFF. CDR3 DNA: TGTGCCAGCAGTTTCGGGGGTTACAATGAGCAGTTCTTC.

The chain employs TRBV7-9 and TRBJ2-2; the match to TRBD2 covers 9 bases. The CDR3 length is 14 residues. Germline V gives CDR1 SEHNR, CDR2 FQNEAQ (reference sequence). J was trimmed by 6 bases and V by 5 bases; bases with no gene match: 4. In DNA, the CDR3 is TGTGCCAGCAGCCGTAGCGGGAGCTCCGGGGAGCTGTTTTTT. This translates into CASSRSGSSGELFF.

V is TRBV12-3 or TRBV12-4 and J is TRBJ1-1; D gene ambiguous. The CDR3 is 10 residues long. V lost 5 bases, J lost 8 bases, and 6 bases lay in between. The CDR3 DNA is TGTGCCAGCAGTCAGGTAGAAGCTTTCTTT. This sequence encodes CASSQVEAFF.

This clone was found many times. The J gene is TRBJ2-7, the V gene TRBV5-5; no definite D call. CDR3 size: 15 residues. Trimming left V 2 bases short and J 0 bases short, with 12 bases between. CDR1 and CDR2 from the germline V gene are SGHKS and YYEKEE (reference sequence). The CDR3 coding sequence is TGTGCCAGCAGCTTACTTCAGCGCTCCTCCTACGAGCAGTACGTC. Amino acids: CASSLLQRSSYEQYV.

The genes are TRBV2 and TRBJ1-5; 9 bases agree with TRBD1. The junction had 8 bases not matched to a gene; V was cut back by 6 bases and J by 2 bases. The CDR3 is 16 residues long. Germline CDR1 is SNHLY and CDR2 is FYNNEI. This chain's CDR3 is CASRRSDRGGNQPQHF. In DNA, the CDR3 is TGTGCCAGCAGACGGTCGGACAGGGGAGGCAATCAGCCCCAGCATTTT.

A note on this clone: An end of the junction does not agree with germline; a read error may underlie this. The chain carries TRBV20-1 and TRBJ1-5, with D unclear. CDR3 length equals 11 residues. Germline CDR1 reads DFQATT; CDR2 reads SNEGSKA (reference sequence). The CDR3 DNA follows: TGCAGTACCCCCGGGGTTCAGGCCCAGCATTTT. This sequence encodes CSTPGVQAQHF.

V usage is TRBV6-6 and J usage is TRBJ2-5; D is undetermined. V dropped 5 bases and J dropped 4 bases, with 17 bases sitting between them. Germline V gives CDR1 MNHNY, CDR2 SVGAGI (reference sequence). The CDR3 extends over 15 amino acids. In DNA form, the CDR3 reads TGTGCCAGCAGTCCCTCCGACTTCGGTGTAGAGACCCAGTACTTC. This codes for CASSPSDFGVETQYF.

The chain uses TRBV7-2 and TRBJ1-4, with TRBD1 as a possible D gene (6 bases). This CDR3 is built from 14 residues. Germline CDR1 reads SGHTA; CDR2 reads FQGNSA. The V end lost 4 bases, the J end lost 0 bases, and 6 bases lay between the germline ends. Written as DNA, the CDR3 is TGTGCCAGCAGCTGGGGGCCAACTAATGAAAAACTGTTTTTT. Its protein is CASSWGPTNEKLFF.

This clone has only a few counts. The genes are TRBV6-5 and TRBJ1-2; the match to TRBD1 covers 9 bases. The CDR3 sequence is 16 residues long. Trimming removed 4 bases from V and 4 bases from J; junction bases left unmatched: 10. Per the germline V gene, CDR1 is MNHEY and CDR2 is SVGAGI. CDR3 in DNA: TGTGCCAGCAGTTCCCTTTCGGGACAGGGTGGCTATGGCTACACCTTC. This encodes CASSSLSGQGGYGYTF.

This rearrangement joins TRBV9 to TRBJ1-2, with D tentatively TRBD1 (6 bases). This CDR3 contains 13 residues. Germline CDR1 reads SGDLS; CDR2 reads YYNGEE. The ends were cut back, 0 bases at V and 8 bases at J, with 11 bases in the middle. The CDR3 nucleotides read TGTGCCAGCAGCGTAGATCTGACAGGCGGCTACACCTTC. Amino acid sequence: CASSVDLTGGYTF.

This clone was counted a few times. The chain recombines TRBV7-3 with TRBJ1-5; D is ambiguous. Germline V CDR1 and CDR2: SGHTA, FQGTGA. The CDR3 has 13 amino acids. The V end lost 1 base, the J end lost 3 bases, and 4 bases lay between the germline ends. CDR3 sequence reads: CASSLILNQPQHF. The CDR3 DNA sequence: TGTGCCAGCAGCTTAATCCTCAATCAGCCCCAGCATTTT. Full variable domain (remainder filled in from reference TRBV7-3 and TRBJ1-5): GAGVSQTPSNKVTEKGKYVELRCDPISGHTALYWYRQSLGQGPEFLIYFQGTGAADDSGLPNDRFFAVRPEGSVSTLKIQRTERGDSAVYLCASSLILNQPQHFGDGTRLSIL.